This entry concerns a single TCR beta chain. Its cognate antigen has yet to be identified. Base qualities are not recorded, but no much larger clone differs from it by a single base. These data are taken from a study of blood T cell repertoires in COVID-19 (dated by TCRdb to the early 2020s). Concerning the study at large: Collaborator samples came from the United States, Italy and Spain and covered acute and convalescent phases of COVID-19. Sample metadata almost always included a de-identified subject ID, COVID-19 status, age in years and sex. The repertoires were released in a freely available public database meant as a resource for research on the immune response to SARS-CoV-2. Where available, HLA class I and class II types were obtained from metadata supplied by the sample provider rather than from assay-based typing. Samples came from the ongoing ImmuneRACE study (first 160 participants) plus 1,254 subjects from 6 global collaborators. Deeply sampled blood TCRbeta repertoires from subjects exposed to, actively infected with, or recovered from COVID-19 were included in the dataset. The material from the prospective study consisted of cDNA or gDNA derived from T cells, B-cell-depleted T cells, or PBMCs. The research as a whole found: The quantity of clinical and demographic metadata differed by source and by participant and was supplied without curation.

V ends up 5 bases short and J 10 bases short, with an unmatched junction base count of 13. CDR1 is given as SGHTA and CDR2 as FQGNSA, both from the germline V gene. The CDR3 starts with the cysteine, ends with the phenylalanine, and has 16 residues. Only the CDR3 part of the read is kept: 48 bases, read in frame from the first base. Each collaborating institution followed its own protocols to collect whole blood in K2EDTA tubes. For TCRbeta analysis, collaborators shipped samples in one of three forms: frozen whole blood, isolated PBMCs, or DNA extracted from either of those sample types. TCRbeta CDR3 regions were amplified from genomic DNA using the immunoSEQ Assay, a bias-controlled multiplex PCR. In the source study's methods: The number of nucleated cells in each sample was estimated by amplification of reference gene primers within the assay. Sequence reads were collapsed and filtered to measure the absolute abundance of every unique TCRbeta CDR3 rearrangement. For each sample, productive Simpson clonality was calculated as the square root of Simpson's diversity index across productive rearrangements. TCRdb limited this immuneACCESS table to in-frame rearrangements with V and J called. A share of clones is missing; checked studies link under half to unresolved V genes, and the rest is unexplained. That table gives V, J and clone size, and the DNA gave D and trimming. The sample data list under 150,000 clones, and about 76% of these were observed just once. 13% of the sample belongs to the ten largest clones.

This chain is built from TRBV7-2 and TRBJ1-6, with 8 bases aligning to TRBD1. This TCR was recovered from a man of 80 years or more with acute or convalescent COVID-19. The sequenced material came from peripheral blood. The CDR3 reads CASSRTGMFRGSPLHF. Here is the DNA: TGTGCCAGCAGCCGGACAGGGATGTTCCGGGGATCACCCCTCCACTTT.